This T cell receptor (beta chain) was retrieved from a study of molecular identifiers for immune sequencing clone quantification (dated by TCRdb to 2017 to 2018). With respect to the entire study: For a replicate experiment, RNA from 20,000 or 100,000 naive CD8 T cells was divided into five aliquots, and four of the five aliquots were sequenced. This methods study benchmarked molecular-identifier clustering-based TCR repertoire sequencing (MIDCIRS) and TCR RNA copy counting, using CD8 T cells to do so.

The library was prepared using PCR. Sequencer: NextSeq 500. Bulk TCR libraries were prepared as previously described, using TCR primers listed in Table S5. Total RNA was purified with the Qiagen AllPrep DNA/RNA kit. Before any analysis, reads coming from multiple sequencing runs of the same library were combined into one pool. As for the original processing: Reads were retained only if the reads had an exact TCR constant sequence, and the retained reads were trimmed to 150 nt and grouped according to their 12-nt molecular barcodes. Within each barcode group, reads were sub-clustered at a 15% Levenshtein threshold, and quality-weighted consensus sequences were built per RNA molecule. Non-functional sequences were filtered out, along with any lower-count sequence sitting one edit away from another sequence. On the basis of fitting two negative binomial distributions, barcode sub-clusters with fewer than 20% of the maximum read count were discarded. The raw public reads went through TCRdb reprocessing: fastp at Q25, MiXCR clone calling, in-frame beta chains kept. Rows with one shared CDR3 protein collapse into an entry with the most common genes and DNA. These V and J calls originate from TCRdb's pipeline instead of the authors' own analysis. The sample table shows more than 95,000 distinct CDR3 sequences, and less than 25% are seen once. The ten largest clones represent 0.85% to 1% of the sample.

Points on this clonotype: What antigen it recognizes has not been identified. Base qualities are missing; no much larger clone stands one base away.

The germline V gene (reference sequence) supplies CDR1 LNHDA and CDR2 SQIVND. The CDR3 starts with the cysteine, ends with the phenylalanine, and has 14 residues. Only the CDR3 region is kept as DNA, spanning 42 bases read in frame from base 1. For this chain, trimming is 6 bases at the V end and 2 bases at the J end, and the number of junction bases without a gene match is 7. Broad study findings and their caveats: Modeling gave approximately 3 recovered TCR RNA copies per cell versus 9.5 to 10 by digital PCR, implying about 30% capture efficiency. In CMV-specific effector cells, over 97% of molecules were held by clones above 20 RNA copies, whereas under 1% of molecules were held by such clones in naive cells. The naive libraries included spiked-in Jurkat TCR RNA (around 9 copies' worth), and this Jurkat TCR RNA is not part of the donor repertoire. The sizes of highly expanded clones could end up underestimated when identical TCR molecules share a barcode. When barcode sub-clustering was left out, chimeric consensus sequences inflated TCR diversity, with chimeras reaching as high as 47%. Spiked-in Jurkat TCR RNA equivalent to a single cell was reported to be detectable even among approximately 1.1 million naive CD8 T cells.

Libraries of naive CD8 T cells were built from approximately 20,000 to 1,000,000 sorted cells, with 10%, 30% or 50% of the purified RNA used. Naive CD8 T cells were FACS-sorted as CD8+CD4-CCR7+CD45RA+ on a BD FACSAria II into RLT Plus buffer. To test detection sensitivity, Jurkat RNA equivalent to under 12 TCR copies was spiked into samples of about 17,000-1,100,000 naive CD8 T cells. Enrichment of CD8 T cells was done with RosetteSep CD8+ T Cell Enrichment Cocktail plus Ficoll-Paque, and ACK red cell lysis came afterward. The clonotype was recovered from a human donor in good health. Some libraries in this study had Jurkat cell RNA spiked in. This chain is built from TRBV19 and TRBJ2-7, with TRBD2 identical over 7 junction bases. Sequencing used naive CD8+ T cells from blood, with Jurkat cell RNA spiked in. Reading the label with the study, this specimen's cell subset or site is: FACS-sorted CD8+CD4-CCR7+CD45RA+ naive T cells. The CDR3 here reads CASSPMGGTYEQYF. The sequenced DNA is TGTGCCAGTAGCCCTATGGGGGGGACCTACGAGCAGTACTTC.